Below are 15 T cell receptor beta chains sequenced from a single sample in a study of chemoradiotherapy in HPV16-positive cancers. Clones were read by immunoSEQ multiplex PCR, and TCRdb kept only the in-frame ones, dropping some. The sample has more than 20,000 clones, around nine tenths seen once. Sequences were derived from blood, sampled from a patient who underwent chemoradiotherapy. All receptors derive from a human donor with HPV-associated anogenital cancer.

The V gene is TRBV9, the J gene TRBJ1-3; D call uncertain. Germline V lookup: CDR1 SGDLS, CDR2 YYNGEE. This CDR3 is 14 amino acids long. V was trimmed by 0 bases and J by 1 base, leaving 5 bases between them. This CDR3 reads CASSVENSGNTIYF. The DNA of the CDR3 is TGTGCCAGCAGCGTAGAGAATTCTGGAAACACCATATATTTT.

The chain has TRBV5-4 and TRBJ1-2; D gene ambiguous. The CDR3 extends over 13 amino acids. The V gene's germline CDR1 is SGHNT and CDR2 YYREEE (reference sequence). Trimming stripped 4 bases from V and 3 bases from J, with 10 bases between. The CDR3 here is CASSLGGDYGYTF. The CDR3 coding sequence is TGTGCCAGCAGCCTCGGTGGGGACTATGGCTACACCTTC. The full variable domain, completed using reference TRBV5-4 and TRBJ1-2, is ETGVTQSPTHLIKTRGQQVTLRCSSQSGHNTVSWYQQALGQGPQFIFQYYREEENGRGNFPPRFSGLQFPNYSSELNVNALELDDSALYLCASSLGGDYGYTFGSGTRLTVV.

CDR3 in DNA: TGTGCCAGCAGCCAAGTAAACAGCTGGGAGGACGAGCAGTACTTC. Its protein product is CASSQVNSWEDEQYF. J is TRBJ2-7 and V is TRBV4-2; weak D call: TRBD2 (6 bases). The germline CDR1 and CDR2 sequences are LGHNA and YNFKEQ. Between the trimmed V and J ends, which lost 1 base and 5 bases, there was a span of 15 bases. The CDR3 contains 15 residues.

The chain employs TRBV12-5 and TRBJ1-4, with unresolved D. Germline V lookup: CDR1 LGHNT, CDR2 FRNRAP. With 6 bases removed from V and 5 bases from J, the gap between germline ends came to 10 bases. CDR3 length: 13 amino acids. This CDR3 reads CASGHSLNEKLFF. DNA of the CDR3: TGTGCTAGTGGCCACAGCCTAAATGAAAAACTGTTTTTT.

The rearrangement joins TRBV7-3 to TRBJ2-1; TRBD2 aligns across 7 bases. This CDR3 is built from 16 residues. Trimming at V came to 2 bases and at J to 4 bases, leaving 8 bases not matched to a gene. From germline, CDR1 is SGHTA and CDR2 FQGTGA. The chain's CDR3 is CASSLHSGRGYNEQFF. In nucleotides, the CDR3 is TGTGCCAGCAGCTTACATTCGGGGAGGGGTTACAATGAGCAGTTCTTC.

This clone has just one count. The chain uses TRBV7-2 and TRBJ1-6; TRBD1 is a possible D gene (5 bases). V shed 5 bases and J shed 3 bases, with 8 bases lying between them. The germline CDR1 and CDR2 sequences are SGHTA and FQGNSA. The CDR3 runs to 14 residues. The CDR3 nucleotides are TGTGCCAGCAGCCGAGGGGTCTATAATTCACCCCTCCACTTT. Residues: CASSRGVYNSPLHF.

The chain links TRBV6-5 to TRBJ1-1; 11 bases map to TRBD1. Germline V gene lookup returns CDR1 MNHEY and CDR2 SVGAGI. CDR3 length: 15 amino acids. J was trimmed by 6 bases and V by 6 bases; bases with no gene match: 9. CDR3 protein: CASRSDRGQYAEAFF. The CDR3 DNA reads as TGTGCCAGCAGGTCGGACAGGGGGCAGTATGCTGAAGCTTTCTTT.

CDR3 residues: CASSHLETQYF. The CDR3 bases are TGTGCCAGCAGCCACCTAGAGACCCAGTACTTC. V is TRBV6-6 and J is TRBJ2-5; unclear D gene. The germline CDR1 and CDR2 sequences are MNHNY and SVGAGI (reference sequence). V was trimmed by 6 bases and J by 4 bases, leaving 6 bases between them. The length of the CDR3 is 11 residues.

This clone was counted a single time. The chain links TRBV4-2 to TRBJ2-7; D is ambiguous. Trimming took 4 bases from V and 6 from J, leaving 13 bases between them. This CDR3 contains 13 residues. Germline lookup yields CDR1 LGHNA and CDR2 YNFKEQ. CDR3 amino acids: CASSRLGISEQYF. The CDR3 region has the DNA TGTGCCAGCAGCCGACTTGGGATCAGCGAGCAGTACTTC.

For the CDR3, the DNA is TGTGCCAGCAGCTTAGAGAGAGTGTCTTCCAGGTATGGCTACACCTTC. It yields the protein CASSLERVSSRYGYTF. The chain combines TRBV7-2 with TRBJ1-2; D call uncertain. This CDR3 is 16 amino acids long. Germline CDR1 reads SGHTA; CDR2 reads FQGNSA. V was cut by 1 base and J by 5 bases, with 17 bases left in between.

This rearrangement joins TRBV11-2 to TRBJ2-5, with 10 bases that match TRBD2. Germline CDR1 SGHAT, CDR2 FQNNGV. Germline trimming cut 5 bases from V and 5 bases from J; bases unmatched to any gene: 8. The CDR3 length is 15 residues. CDR3 in DNA: TGTGCCAGCAGCACGATAGCGGGAGGTGGGGAGACCCAGTACTTC. Its translation: CASSTIAGGGETQYF.

V gene TRBV18 combines with J gene TRBJ2-3; 7 positions agree with TRBD1. The CDR3 length is 16 residues. CDR1 and CDR2 (germline): KGHSH, LQKENI. The trim removed 2 bases at V and 0 bases at J, leaving 5 bases unmatched. CDR3: CASSPIGQASTDTQYF. The CDR3 DNA follows: TGTGCCAGCTCACCAATCGGACAGGCAAGCACAGATACGCAGTATTTT.

The gene calls are TRBV13 and TRBJ1-2; D uncertain. V was shortened by 5 bases and J by 8 bases, with 15 bases between the two germline ends. The germline V gene encodes CDR1 PRHDT and CDR2 FYEKMQ (reference sequence). The CDR3 has 13 amino acids. The CDR3 DNA reads TGTGCCAGCAGCGTAACAAGTACACCAGGCTACACCTTC. It yields the protein CASSVTSTPGYTF. The whole variable domain, remainder taken from reference TRBV13 and TRBJ1-2, is AAGVIQSPRHLIKEKRETATLKCYPIPRHDTVYWYQQGPGQDPQFLISFYEKMQSDKGSIPDRFSAQQFSDYHSELNMSSLELGDSALYFCASSVTSTPGYTFGSGTRLTVV.

The chain has TRBV9 and TRBJ2-7, with 9 bases identical to TRBD2. Losses at the gene ends were 3 bases for V and 2 bases for J; bases not matched to a gene: 15. This CDR3 is built from 18 residues. Germline assignment: CDR1 SGDLS and CDR2 YYNGEE. As DNA, the CDR3 is TGTGCCAGCAGCGAGGGGGCCCCTACTAGCGGGCCTCCCTACGAGCAGTACTTC. This gives the protein CASSEGAPTSGPPYEQYF.

The rearrangement uses TRBV7-6 and TRBJ1-3; D unclear. Germline V gives CDR1 SGHVS, CDR2 FNYEAQ. The CDR3 consists of 15 residues. Trimming took off 4 bases at V and 1 base at J, with 11 bases between the two ends. The CDR3 sequence is CASSSLRKSGNTIYF. The CDR3 region has the DNA TGTGCCAGCAGCTCCCTTCGGAAATCTGGAAACACCATATATTTT.